Presented here are 15 T cell receptor beta chains from one specimen sequenced in a study of human thymus T cells. This table comes from immunoSEQ multiplex PCR, and its TCRdb copy is limited to in-frame clones, with some not included. The profile covers tens of thousands of clones, with 85% to 95% appearing a single time and 0.095% to 0.15% taken by the ten largest. The specimen was blood. The receptor source for this set is a boy under two years old with a congenital heart defect but otherwise immunologically healthy.

The gene calls are TRBV28 and TRBJ2-3; a weak D match, TRBD1 (5 bases). Per germline, CDR1 MDHEN and CDR2 SYDVKM. The V gene lost 2 bases and the J gene lost 4 bases, with 19 bases spanning the gap. This CDR3 is 17 amino acids long. CDR3 residues: CASSLRRGYTRSDTQYF. The CDR3 DNA reads as TGTGCCAGCAGTTTAAGAAGGGGCTATACAAGATCAGATACGCAGTATTTT.

The chain is built from TRBV5-1 and TRBJ2-3; 8 bases line up with TRBD1. The CDR3 totals 14 residues. The germline gives CDR1 SGHRS, CDR2 YFSETQ. Trimming at V came to 6 bases and at J to 1 base, leaving 4 bases not matched to a gene. The CDR3 coding sequence is TGCGCCAGCACCCCGGGACAGGGCACAGATACGCAGTATTTT. Amino acids: CASTPGQGTDTQYF.

This chain connects TRBV28 to TRBJ1-4, with unresolved D. Looked up from germline, CDR1 is MDHEN and CDR2 is SYDVKM. The CDR3 runs to 14 residues. The V gene lost 2 bases and the J gene lost 3 bases, with 7 bases spanning the gap. The CDR3 nucleotides are TGTGCCAGCAGTTTAAGGGCCTCTAATGAAAAACTGTTTTTT. Amino acids: CASSLRASNEKLFF.

This chain connects TRBV29-1 to TRBJ2-1; no clear D gene. CDR1 SQVTM and CDR2 ANQGSEA come from the germline V gene. Trimming shortened V by 1 base and J by 1 base, and 8 bases separated the two germline ends. The CDR3 length is 14 residues. CDR3 protein: CSVEGIFSYNEQFF. Here the CDR3 DNA reads TGCAGCGTTGAAGGAATTTTTTCCTACAATGAGCAGTTCTTC.

The V call is TRBV5-1, the J call TRBJ2-5, with 7 bases fitting TRBD2. Per germline, CDR1 SGHRS and CDR2 YFSETQ. Losses at the gene ends were 3 bases for V and 1 base for J; bases not matched to a gene: 0. The CDR3 extends over 13 amino acids. DNA of the CDR3: TGCGCCAGCAGCTGGACTAGCCAAGAGACCCAGTACTTC. It is translated as CASSWTSQETQYF.

V and J are TRBV11-2 and TRBJ2-1, with D perhaps being TRBD1 or TRBD2 (6 bases each). The V and J ends lost 5 bases and 5 bases respectively, with 16 bases between them. The CDR3 runs to 15 residues. Germline assignment: CDR1 SGHAT and CDR2 FQNNGV. CDR3 coding DNA: TGTGCCAGCAGCCCCTTGACGGGGGCTCACAATGAGCAGTTCTTC. This encodes CASSPLTGAHNEQFF.

This clone was seen a few times. The CDR3 DNA reads as TGTGCCATCAGTCACCTGGAAGGCCATGGCTACACCTTC. Amino acid sequence: CAISHLEGHGYTF. The V call is TRBV10-3, the J call TRBJ1-2; unclear D gene. Trimming took 5 bases from V and 6 from J, leaving 13 bases between them. Germline CDR1 ENHRY, CDR2 SYGVKD. The CDR3 length is 13 residues.

CDR3 sequence reads: CASRGEFQETQYF. The CDR3 coding sequence is TGTGCCAGCAGGGGGGAGTTCCAAGAGACCCAGTACTTC. The chain links TRBV28 to TRBJ2-5; D may be TRBD1 or TRBD2 (5 bases each). Germline-derived CDR1 and CDR2 are MDHEN and SYDVKM. The V and J ends lost 6 bases and 1 base respectively, with 9 bases between them. This CDR3 is built from 13 residues.

The V gene is TRBV5-6, the J gene TRBJ2-3; 12 bases are shared with TRBD2. CDR3 length: 17 residues. V shed 0 bases, J shed 1 base, and the junction held 3 bases outside the gene matches. Germline CDR1 reads SGHDT; CDR2 reads YYEEEE. For the CDR3, the DNA is TGTGCCAGCAGCTTGGCCCTAGCGGGGGGGGGCACAGATACGCAGTATTTT. Translating gives CASSLALAGGGTDTQYF.

CDR3 sequence: CAISAGFEQYF. In DNA form, the CDR3 reads TGTGCCATCAGTGCAGGGTTCGAGCAGTACTTC. The chain couples TRBV10-3 to TRBJ2-7, with D possibly being TRBD1 (5 bases). Trimming shortened V by 4 bases and J by 6 bases, and 7 bases separated the two germline ends. The CDR3 contains 11 residues. Per the germline V gene, CDR1 is ENHRY and CDR2 is SYGVKD.

The gene calls are TRBV30 and TRBJ2-7, with a possible D match to TRBD2 (7 bases). This CDR3 spans 14 amino acids. Germline V gene data show CDR1 as GTSNPN and CDR2 as SVGIG (reference sequence). V was shortened by 2 bases and J by 2 bases, with 13 bases between the two germline ends. The CDR3 is CAWSMRGRTYEQYF. For the CDR3, the DNA is TGTGCCTGGAGTATGCGGGGGCGTACCTACGAGCAGTACTTC.

This clone was counted a single time. The chain joins TRBV5-1 to TRBJ2-7; possibly TRBD1 for D (5 bases). Germline CDR1 and CDR2: SGHRS and YFSETQ. CDR3 length: 14 amino acids. The ends were cut back, 7 bases at V and 0 bases at J, with 14 bases in the middle. The CDR3 region has the DNA TGCGCCAGCGGGGCGGATCCCTTCTCCTACGAGCAGTACTTC. It yields the protein CASGADPFSYEQYF.

The chain couples TRBV7-8 to TRBJ2-2, with D perhaps matching TRBD2 (6 bases). This CDR3 is 13 amino acids long. Germline loops: CDR1 SGHVS, CDR2 FQNEAQ. V was shortened by 3 bases and J by 5 bases, with 7 bases between the two germline ends. CDR3 nucleotide sequence: TGTGCCAGCAGCTTGGGAGGAACCGGGGAGCTGTTTTTT. Translation gives CASSLGGTGELFF.

The CDR3 loop is CASSSRAPGYGYTF. Written as DNA, the CDR3 is TGTGCCAGCAGTTCCAGGGCCCCCGGCTATGGCTACACCTTC. This chain connects TRBV6-5 to TRBJ1-2; D perhaps matches TRBD1 (5 bases). Per germline, CDR1 MNHEY and CDR2 SVGAGI. With 4 bases removed from V and 4 bases from J, the gap between germline ends came to 13 bases. The CDR3 runs to 14 residues.

The CDR3 protein is CASSLGKYNEQFF. The CDR3 coding sequence is TGTGCCAGCAGCTTAGGGAAATACAATGAGCAGTTCTTC. The rearrangement uses TRBV7-6 and TRBJ2-1; the D is unclear. Per germline, CDR1 SGHVS and CDR2 FNYEAQ. V gave up 1 base and J gave up 4 bases, with 5 bases separating them. This CDR3 has 13 residues.